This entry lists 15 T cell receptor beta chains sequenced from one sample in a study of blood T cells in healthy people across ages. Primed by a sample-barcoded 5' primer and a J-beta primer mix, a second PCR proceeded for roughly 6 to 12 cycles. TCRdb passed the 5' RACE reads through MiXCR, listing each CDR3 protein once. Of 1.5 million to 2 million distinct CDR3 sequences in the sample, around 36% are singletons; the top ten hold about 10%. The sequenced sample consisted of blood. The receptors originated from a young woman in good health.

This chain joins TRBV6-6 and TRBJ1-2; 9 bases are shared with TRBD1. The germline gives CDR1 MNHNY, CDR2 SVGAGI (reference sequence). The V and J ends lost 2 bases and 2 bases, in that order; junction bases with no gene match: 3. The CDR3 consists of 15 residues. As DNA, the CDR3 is TGTGCCAGCAGTTACCAACAGGGGGCGAACTATGGCTACACCTTC. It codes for CASSYQQGANYGYTF.

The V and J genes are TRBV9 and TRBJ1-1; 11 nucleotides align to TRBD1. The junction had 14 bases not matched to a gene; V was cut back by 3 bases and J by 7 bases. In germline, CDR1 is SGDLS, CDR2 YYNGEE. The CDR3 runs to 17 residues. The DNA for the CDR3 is TGTGCCAGCAGCGCAGCTCGGACAGGGGGCGGTCATGGTGAAGCTTTCTTT. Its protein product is CASSAARTGGGHGEAFF.

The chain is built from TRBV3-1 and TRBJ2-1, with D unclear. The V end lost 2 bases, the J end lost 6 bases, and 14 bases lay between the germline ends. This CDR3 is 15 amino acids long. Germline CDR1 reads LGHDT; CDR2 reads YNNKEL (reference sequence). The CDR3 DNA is TGTGCCAGCAGCCAATCCAGTTTCGTGACCAATGAGCAGTTCTTC. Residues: CASSQSSFVTNEQFF.

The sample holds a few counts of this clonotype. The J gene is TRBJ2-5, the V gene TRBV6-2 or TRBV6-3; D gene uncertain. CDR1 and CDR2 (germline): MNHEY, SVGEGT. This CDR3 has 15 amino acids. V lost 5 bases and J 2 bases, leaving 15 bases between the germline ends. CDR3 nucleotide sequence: TGTGCCAGCAGTCGCAACCGGGCCTTACAAGAGACCCAGTACTTC. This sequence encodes CASSRNRALQETQYF.

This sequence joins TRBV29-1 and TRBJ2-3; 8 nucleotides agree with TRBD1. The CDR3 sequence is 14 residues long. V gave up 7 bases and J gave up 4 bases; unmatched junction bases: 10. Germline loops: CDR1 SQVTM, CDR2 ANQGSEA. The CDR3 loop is CSAKGRQGSDTQYF. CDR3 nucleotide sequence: TGCAGCGCCAAGGGCCGACAGGGGTCAGATACGCAGTATTTT.

In DNA form, the CDR3 reads TGTGCCAGCAGTGGGCGGGCCGGTTACAATGAGCAGTTCTTC. The encoded protein is CASSGRAGYNEQFF. J is TRBJ2-1 and V is TRBV13, with D maybe TRBD2 (5 bases). CDR3 length: 14 amino acids. Germline V gene data show CDR1 as PRHDT and CDR2 as FYEKMQ (reference sequence). The V end lost 6 bases, the J end lost 4 bases, and 13 bases lay between the germline ends.

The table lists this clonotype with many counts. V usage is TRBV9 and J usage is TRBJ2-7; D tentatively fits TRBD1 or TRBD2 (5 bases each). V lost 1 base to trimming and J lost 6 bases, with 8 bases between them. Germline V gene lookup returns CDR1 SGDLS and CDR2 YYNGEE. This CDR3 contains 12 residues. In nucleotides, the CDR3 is TGTGCCAGCAGCGTATCCGGGGCCGAGCAGTACTTC. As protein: CASSVSGAEQYF.

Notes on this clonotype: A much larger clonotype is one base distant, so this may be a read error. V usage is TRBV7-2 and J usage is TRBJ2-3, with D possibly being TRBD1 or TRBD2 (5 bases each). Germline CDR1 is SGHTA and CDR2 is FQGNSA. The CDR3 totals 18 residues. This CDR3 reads CVSSSAPGASVRADTQYF. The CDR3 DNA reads TGTGTCAGCAGCTCCGCTCCCGGGGCTAGTGTTCGGGCAGATACGCAGTATTTT.

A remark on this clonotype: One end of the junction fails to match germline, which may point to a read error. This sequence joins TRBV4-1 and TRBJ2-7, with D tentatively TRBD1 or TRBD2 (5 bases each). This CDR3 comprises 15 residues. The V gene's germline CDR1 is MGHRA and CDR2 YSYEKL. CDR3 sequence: CASSEEGSRGYEQYF. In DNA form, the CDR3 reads TGCGCCAGCAGCGAAGAGGGGAGTAGGGGATACGAGCAGTACTTC.

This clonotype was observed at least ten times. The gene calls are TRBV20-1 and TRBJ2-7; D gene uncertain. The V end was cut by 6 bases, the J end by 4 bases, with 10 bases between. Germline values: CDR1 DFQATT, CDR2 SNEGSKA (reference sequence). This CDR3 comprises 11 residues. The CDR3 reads CSAPEEYEQYF. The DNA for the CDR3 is TGCAGTGCACCTGAGGAGTACGAGCAGTACTTC.

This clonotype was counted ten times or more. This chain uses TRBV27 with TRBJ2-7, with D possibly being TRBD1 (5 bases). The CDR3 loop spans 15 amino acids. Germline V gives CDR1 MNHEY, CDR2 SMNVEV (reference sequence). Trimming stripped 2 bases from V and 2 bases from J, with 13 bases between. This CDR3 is CASSLESGNPYEQYF. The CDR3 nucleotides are TGTGCCAGCAGTTTAGAGTCAGGGAATCCCTACGAGCAGTACTTC.

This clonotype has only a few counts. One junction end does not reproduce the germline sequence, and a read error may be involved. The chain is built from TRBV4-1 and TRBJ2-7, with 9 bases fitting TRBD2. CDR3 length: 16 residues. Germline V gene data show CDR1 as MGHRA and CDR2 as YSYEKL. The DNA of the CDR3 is TGCGCCAGCAGCCGAGGGGCGCTAGCGGGACCTTACGGGCAGTACTTC. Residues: CASSRGALAGPYGQYF.

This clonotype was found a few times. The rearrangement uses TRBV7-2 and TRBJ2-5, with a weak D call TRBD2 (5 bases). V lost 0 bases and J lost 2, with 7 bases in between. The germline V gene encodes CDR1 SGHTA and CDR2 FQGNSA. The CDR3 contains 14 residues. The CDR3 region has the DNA TGTGCCAGCAGCTTAGCGTGGACTCAAGAGACCCAGTACTTC. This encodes CASSLAWTQETQYF. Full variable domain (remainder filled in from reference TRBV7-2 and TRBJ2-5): GAGVSQSPSNKVTEKGKDVELRCDPISGHTALYWYRQSLGQGLEFLIYFQGNSAPDKSGLPSDRFSAERTGGSVSTLTIQRTQQEDSAVYLCASSLAWTQETQYFGPGTRLLVL.

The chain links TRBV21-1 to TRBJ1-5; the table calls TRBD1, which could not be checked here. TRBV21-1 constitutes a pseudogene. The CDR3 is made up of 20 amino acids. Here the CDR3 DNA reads TGTGCCAGCAGCAAATCCTTGCTACAGGGGGGGTCTTGGGGCAATCAGCCCCAGCATTTT. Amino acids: CASSKSLLQGGSWGNQPQHF.

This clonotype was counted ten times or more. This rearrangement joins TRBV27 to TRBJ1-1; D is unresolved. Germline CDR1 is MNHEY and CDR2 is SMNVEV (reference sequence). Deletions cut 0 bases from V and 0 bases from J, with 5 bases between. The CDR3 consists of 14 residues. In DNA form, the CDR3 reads TGTGCCAGCAGTTTATCTGTAATGAACACTGAAGCTTTCTTT. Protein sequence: CASSLSVMNTEAFF.